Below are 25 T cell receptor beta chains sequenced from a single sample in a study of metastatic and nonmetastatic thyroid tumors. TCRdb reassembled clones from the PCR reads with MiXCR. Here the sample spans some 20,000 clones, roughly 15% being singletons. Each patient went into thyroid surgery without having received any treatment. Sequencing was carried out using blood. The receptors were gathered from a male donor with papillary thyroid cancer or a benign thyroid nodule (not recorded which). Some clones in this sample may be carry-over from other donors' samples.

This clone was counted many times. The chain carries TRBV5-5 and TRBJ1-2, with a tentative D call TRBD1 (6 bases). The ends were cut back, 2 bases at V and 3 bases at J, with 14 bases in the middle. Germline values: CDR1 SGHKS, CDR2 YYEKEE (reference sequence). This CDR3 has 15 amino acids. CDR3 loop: CASSFDVGGYYGYTF. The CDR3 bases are TGTGCCAGCAGCTTTGACGTTGGGGGCTACTATGGCTACACCTTC. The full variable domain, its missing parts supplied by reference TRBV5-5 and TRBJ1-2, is DAGVTQSPTHLIKTRGQQVTLRCSPISGHKSVSWYQQVLGQGPQFIFQYYEKEERGRGNFPDRFSARQFPNYSSELNVNALLLGDSALYLCASSFDVGGYYGYTFGSGTRLTVV.

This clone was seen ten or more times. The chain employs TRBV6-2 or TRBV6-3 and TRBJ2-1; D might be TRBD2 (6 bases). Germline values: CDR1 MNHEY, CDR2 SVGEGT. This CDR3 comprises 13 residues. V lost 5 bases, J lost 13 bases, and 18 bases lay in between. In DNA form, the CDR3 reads TGTGCCAGCAGTGATAATACGGGAGATCCCCAGTTCTTC. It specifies CASSDNTGDPQFF.

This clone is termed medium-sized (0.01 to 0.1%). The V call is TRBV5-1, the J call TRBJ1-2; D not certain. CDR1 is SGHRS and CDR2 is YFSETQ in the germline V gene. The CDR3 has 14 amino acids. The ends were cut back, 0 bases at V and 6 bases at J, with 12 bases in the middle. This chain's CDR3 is CASSLVLVVDGYTF. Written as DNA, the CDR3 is TGCGCCAGCAGCTTGGTTTTAGTTGTGGATGGCTACACCTTC. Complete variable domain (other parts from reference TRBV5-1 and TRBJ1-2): KAGVTQTPRYLIKTRGQQVTLSCSPISGHRSVSWYQQTPGQGLQFLFEYFSETQRNKGNFPGRFSGRQFSNSRSEMNVSTLELGDSALYLCASSLVLVVDGYTFGSGTRLTVV.

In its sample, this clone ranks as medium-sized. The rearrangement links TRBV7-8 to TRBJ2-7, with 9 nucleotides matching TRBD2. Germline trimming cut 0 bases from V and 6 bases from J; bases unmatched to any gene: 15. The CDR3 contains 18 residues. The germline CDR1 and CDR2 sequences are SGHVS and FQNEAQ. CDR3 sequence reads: CASSLAPLHLAGFGEQYF. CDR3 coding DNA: TGTGCCAGCAGCTTAGCGCCCCTCCACCTAGCGGGATTTGGCGAGCAGTACTTC.

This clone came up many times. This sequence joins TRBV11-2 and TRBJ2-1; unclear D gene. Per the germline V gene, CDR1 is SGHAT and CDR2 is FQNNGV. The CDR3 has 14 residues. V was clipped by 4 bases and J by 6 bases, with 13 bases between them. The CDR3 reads CASSSLRHPNEQFF. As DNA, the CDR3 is TGTGCCAGCAGCTCCCTTAGACACCCCAATGAGCAGTTCTTC.

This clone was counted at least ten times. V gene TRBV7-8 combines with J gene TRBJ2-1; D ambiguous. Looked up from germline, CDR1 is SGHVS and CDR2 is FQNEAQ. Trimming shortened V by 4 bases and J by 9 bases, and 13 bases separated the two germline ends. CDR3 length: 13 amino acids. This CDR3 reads CASSSRISPEQFF. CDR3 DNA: TGTGCCAGCAGCTCTCGGATCAGTCCTGAGCAGTTCTTC. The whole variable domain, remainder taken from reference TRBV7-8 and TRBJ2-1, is GAGVSQSPRYKVAKRGQDVALRCDPISGHVSLFWYQQALGQGPEFLTYFQNEAQLDKSGLPSDRFFAERPEGSVSTLKIQRTQQEDSAVYLCASSSRISPEQFFGPGTRLTVL.

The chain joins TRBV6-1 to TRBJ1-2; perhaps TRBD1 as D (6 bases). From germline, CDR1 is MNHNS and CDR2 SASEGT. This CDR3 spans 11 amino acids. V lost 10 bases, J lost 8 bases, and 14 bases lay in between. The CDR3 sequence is CATKEGEGYTF. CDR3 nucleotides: TGTGCCACCAAAGAGGGGGAAGGCTACACCTTC.

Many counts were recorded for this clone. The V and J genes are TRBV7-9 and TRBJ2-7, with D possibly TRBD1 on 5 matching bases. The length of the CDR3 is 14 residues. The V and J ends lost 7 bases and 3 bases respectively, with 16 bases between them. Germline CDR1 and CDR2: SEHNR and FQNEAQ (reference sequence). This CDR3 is CASTRTPENYEQYF. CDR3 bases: TGTGCCAGCACTCGGACACCTGAGAACTACGAGCAGTACTTC.

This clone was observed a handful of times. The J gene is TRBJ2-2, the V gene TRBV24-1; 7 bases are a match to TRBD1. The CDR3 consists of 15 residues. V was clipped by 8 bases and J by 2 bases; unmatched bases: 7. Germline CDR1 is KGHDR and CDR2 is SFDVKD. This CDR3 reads CATTAGTENTGELFF. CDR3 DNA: TGTGCCACCACCGCCGGGACAGAAAACACCGGGGAGCTGTTTTTT.

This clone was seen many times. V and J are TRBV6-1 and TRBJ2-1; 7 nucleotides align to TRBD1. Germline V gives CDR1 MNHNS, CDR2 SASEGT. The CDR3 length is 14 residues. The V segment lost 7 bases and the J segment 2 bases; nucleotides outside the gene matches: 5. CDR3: CASTDRPTYNEQFF. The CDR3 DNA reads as TGTGCCAGCACGGACAGGCCTACCTACAATGAGCAGTTCTTC.

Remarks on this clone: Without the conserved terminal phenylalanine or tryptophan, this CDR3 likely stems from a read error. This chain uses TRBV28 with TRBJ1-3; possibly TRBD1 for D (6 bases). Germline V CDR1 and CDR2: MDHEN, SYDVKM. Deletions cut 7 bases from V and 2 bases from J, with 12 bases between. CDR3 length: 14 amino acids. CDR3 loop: CASIQGVAGNTIYS. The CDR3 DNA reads TGTGCCAGCATACAGGGAGTTGCTGGAAACACCATATATTCC.

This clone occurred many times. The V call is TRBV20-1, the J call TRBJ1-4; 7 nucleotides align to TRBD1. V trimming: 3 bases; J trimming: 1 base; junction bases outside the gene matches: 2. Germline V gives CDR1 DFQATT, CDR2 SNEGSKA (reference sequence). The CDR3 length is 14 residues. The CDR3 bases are TGCAGTGCTAGGAGGGGGCTAACTAATGAAAAACTGTTTTTT. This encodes CSARRGLTNEKLFF.

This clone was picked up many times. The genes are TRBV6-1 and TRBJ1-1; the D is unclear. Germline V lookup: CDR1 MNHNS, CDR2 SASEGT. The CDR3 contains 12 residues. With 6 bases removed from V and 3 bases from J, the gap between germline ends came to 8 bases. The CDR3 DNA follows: TGTGCCAGCAGAACGTCCGACACTGAAGCTTTCTTT. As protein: CASRTSDTEAFF.

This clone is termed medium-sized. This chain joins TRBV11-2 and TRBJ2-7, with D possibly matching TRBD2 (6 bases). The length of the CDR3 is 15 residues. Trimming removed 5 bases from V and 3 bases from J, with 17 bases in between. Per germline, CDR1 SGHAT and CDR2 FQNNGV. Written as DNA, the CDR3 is TGTGCCAGCAGCCCAAGACTAGGACCCAGCTACGAGCAGTACTTC. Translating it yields CASSPRLGPSYEQYF. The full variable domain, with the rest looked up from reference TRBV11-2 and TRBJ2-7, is EAGVAQSPRYKIIEKRQSVAFWCNPISGHATLYWYQQILGQGPKLLIQFQNNGVVDDSQLPKDRFSAERLKGVDSTLKIQPAKLEDSAVYLCASSPRLGPSYEQYFGPGTRLTVT.

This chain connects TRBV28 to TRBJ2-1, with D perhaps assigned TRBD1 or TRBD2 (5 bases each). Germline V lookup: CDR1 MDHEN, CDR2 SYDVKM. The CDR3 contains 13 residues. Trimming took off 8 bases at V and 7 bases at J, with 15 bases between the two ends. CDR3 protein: CASEGPYGNEQFF. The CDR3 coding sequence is TGTGCCAGCGAGGGACCTTATGGGAATGAGCAGTTCTTC.

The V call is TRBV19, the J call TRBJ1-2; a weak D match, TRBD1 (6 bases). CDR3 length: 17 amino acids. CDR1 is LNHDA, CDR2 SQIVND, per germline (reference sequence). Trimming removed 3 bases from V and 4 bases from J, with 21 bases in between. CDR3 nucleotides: TGTGCCAGTAGTATTAAGGGGGTGGGCCAAATCCCCTATGGCTACACCTTC. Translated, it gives CASSIKGVGQIPYGYTF.

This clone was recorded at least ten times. The CDR3 bases are TGTGCCAGCAGTCCCGGGCTAGCGGGACCCGGCCGCCCTACAGATACGCAGTATTTT. This sequence encodes CASSPGLAGPGRPTDTQYF. The chain links TRBV28 to TRBJ2-3; 9 bases align to TRBD2. V lost 5 bases, J lost 3 bases, and 18 bases stayed unmatched. Germline loops: CDR1 MDHEN, CDR2 SYDVKM. The CDR3 is 19 residues long.

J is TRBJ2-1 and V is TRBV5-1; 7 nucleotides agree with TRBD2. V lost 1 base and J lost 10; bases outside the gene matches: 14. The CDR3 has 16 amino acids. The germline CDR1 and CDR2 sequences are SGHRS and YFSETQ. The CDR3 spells CASSLLAGSSSKEQFF. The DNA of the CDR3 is TGCGCCAGCAGCTTGTTAGCGGGTAGCTCCTCCAAGGAGCAGTTCTTC.

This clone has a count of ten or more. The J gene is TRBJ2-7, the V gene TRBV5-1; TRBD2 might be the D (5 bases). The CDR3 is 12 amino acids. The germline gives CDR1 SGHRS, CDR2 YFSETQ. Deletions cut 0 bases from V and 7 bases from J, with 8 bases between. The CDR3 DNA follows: TGCGCCAGCAGCTTGGTAGCGAGTGAGCAGTACTTC. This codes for CASSLVASEQYF.

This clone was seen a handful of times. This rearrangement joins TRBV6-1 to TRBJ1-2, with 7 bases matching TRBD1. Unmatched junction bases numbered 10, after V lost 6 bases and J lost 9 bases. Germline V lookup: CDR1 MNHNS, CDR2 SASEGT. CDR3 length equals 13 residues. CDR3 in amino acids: CASRSDRACCYTF. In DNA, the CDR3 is TGTGCCAGCAGGAGCGACAGGGCTTGCTGCTACACCTTC.

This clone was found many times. CDR3 DNA sequence: TGTGCCAGCAGCTTGATTGGAACAGGGCTTGAAAAACTGTTTTTT. It yields the protein CASSLIGTGLEKLFF. The V gene is TRBV5-8, the J gene TRBJ1-4; perhaps TRBD1 as D (6 bases). V gave up 1 base and J gave up 7 bases, with 14 bases separating them. Germline CDR1 SGHTS, CDR2 YDEGEE. This CDR3 is built from 15 residues.

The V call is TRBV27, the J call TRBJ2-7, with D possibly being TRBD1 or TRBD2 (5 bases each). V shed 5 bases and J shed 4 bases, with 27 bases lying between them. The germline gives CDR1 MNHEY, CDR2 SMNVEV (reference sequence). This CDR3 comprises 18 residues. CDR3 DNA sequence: TGTGCCAGCAGTCCCCCCCACCCGGCCCGGGGCCCCCGATACGAGCAGTACTTC. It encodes CASSPPHPARGPRYEQYF.

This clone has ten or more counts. The CDR3 spells CASSLEGDEIYNEQFF. In DNA, the CDR3 is TGTGCCAGCAGCTTGGAGGGGGACGAGATATACAATGAGCAGTTCTTC. The chain is built from TRBV5-4 and TRBJ2-1, with D possibly TRBD1 on 6 matching bases. This CDR3 has 16 residues. V lost 0 bases, J lost 4 bases, and 14 bases lay in between. Germline V lookup: CDR1 SGHNT, CDR2 YYREEE (reference sequence).

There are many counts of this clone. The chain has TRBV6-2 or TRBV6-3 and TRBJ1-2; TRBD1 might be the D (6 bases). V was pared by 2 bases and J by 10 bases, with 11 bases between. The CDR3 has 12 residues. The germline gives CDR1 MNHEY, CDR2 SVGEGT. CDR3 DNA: TGTGCCAGCAGTTACGACGGGGGCTTCTACACCTTC. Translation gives CASSYDGGFYTF.

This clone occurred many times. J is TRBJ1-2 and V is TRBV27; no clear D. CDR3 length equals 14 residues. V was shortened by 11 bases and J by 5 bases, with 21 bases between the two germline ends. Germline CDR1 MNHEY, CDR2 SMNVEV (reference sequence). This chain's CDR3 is CAGRSPRNEYGYTF. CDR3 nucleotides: TGTGCCGGAAGGTCCCCCCGCAATGAATATGGCTACACCTTC.